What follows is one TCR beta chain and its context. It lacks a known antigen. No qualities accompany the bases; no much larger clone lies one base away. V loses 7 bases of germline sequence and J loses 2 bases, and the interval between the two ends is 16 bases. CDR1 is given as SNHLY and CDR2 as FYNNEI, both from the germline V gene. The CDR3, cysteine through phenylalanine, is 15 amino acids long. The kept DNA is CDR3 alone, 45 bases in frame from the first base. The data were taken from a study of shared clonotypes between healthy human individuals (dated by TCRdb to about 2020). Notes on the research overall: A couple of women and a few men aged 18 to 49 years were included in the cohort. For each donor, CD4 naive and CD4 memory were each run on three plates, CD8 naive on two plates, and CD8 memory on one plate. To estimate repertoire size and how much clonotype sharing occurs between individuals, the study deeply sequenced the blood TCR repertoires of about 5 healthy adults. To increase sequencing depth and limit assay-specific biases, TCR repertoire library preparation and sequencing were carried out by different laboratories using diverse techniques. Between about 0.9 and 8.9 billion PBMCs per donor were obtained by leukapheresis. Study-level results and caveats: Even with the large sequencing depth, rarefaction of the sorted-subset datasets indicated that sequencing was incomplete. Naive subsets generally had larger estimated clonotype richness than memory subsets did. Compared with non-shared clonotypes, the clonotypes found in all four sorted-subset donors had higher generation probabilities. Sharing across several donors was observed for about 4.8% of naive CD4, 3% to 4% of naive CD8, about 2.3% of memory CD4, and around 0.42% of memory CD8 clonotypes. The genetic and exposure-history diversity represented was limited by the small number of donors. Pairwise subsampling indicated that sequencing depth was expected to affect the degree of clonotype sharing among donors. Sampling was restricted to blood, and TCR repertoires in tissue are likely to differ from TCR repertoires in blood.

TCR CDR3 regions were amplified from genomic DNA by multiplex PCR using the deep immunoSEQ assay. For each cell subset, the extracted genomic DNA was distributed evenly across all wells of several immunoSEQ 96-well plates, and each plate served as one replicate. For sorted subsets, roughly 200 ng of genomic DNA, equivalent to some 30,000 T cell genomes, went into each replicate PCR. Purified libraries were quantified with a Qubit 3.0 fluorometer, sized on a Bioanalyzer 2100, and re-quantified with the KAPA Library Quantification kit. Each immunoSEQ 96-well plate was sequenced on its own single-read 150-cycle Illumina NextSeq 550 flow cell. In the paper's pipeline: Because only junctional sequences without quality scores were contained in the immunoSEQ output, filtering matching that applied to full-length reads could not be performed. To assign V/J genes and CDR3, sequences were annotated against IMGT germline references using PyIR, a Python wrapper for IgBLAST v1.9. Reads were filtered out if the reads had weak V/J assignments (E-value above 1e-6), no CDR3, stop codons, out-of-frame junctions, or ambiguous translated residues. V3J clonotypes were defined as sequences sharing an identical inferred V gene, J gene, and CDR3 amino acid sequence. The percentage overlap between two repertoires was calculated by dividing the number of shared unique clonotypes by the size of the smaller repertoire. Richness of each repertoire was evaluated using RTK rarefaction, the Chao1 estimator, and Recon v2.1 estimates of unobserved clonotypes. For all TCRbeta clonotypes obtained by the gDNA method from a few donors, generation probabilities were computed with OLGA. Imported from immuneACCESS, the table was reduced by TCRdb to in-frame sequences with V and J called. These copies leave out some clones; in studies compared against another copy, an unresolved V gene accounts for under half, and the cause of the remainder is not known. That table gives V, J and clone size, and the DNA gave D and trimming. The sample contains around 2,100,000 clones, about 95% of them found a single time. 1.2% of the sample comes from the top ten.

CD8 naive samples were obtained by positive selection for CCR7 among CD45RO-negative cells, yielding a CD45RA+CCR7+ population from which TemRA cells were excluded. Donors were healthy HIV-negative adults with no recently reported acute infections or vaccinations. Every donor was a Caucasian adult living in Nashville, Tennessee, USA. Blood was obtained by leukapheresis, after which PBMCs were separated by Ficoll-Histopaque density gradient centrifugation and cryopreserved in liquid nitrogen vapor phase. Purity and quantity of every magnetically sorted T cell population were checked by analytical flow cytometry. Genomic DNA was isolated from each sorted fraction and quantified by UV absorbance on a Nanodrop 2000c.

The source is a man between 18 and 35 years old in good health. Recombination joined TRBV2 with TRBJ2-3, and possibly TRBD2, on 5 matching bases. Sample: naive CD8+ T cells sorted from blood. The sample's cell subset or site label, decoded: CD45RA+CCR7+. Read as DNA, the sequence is TGTGCCAGCACCTCGTCTAGCCGAAACACAGATACGCAGTATTTT. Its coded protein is CASTSSSRNTDTQYF. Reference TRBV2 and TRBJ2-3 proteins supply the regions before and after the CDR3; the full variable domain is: EPEVTQTPSHQVTQMGQEVILRCVPISNHLYFYWYRQILGQKVEFLVSFYNNEISEKSEIFDDQFSVERPDGSNFTLKIRSTKLEDSAMYFCASTSSSRNTDTQYFGPGTRLTVL.